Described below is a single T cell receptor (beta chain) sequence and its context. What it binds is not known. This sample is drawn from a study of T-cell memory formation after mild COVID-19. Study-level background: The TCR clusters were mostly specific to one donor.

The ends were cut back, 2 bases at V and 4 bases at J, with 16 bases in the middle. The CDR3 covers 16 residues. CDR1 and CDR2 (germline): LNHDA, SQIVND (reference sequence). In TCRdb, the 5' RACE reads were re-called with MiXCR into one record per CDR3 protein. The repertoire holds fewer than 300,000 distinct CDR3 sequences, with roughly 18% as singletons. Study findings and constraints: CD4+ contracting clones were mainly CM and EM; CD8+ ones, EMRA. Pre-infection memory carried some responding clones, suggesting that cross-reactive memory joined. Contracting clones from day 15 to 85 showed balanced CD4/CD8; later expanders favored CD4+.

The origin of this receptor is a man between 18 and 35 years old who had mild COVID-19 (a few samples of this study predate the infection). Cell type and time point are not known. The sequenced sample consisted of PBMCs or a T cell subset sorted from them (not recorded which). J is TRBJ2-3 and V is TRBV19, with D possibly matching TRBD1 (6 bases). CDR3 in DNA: TGTGCCAGTAGTATAACCACAGGGTGGGCGGCAGATACGCAGTATTTT. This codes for CASSITTGWAADTQYF.